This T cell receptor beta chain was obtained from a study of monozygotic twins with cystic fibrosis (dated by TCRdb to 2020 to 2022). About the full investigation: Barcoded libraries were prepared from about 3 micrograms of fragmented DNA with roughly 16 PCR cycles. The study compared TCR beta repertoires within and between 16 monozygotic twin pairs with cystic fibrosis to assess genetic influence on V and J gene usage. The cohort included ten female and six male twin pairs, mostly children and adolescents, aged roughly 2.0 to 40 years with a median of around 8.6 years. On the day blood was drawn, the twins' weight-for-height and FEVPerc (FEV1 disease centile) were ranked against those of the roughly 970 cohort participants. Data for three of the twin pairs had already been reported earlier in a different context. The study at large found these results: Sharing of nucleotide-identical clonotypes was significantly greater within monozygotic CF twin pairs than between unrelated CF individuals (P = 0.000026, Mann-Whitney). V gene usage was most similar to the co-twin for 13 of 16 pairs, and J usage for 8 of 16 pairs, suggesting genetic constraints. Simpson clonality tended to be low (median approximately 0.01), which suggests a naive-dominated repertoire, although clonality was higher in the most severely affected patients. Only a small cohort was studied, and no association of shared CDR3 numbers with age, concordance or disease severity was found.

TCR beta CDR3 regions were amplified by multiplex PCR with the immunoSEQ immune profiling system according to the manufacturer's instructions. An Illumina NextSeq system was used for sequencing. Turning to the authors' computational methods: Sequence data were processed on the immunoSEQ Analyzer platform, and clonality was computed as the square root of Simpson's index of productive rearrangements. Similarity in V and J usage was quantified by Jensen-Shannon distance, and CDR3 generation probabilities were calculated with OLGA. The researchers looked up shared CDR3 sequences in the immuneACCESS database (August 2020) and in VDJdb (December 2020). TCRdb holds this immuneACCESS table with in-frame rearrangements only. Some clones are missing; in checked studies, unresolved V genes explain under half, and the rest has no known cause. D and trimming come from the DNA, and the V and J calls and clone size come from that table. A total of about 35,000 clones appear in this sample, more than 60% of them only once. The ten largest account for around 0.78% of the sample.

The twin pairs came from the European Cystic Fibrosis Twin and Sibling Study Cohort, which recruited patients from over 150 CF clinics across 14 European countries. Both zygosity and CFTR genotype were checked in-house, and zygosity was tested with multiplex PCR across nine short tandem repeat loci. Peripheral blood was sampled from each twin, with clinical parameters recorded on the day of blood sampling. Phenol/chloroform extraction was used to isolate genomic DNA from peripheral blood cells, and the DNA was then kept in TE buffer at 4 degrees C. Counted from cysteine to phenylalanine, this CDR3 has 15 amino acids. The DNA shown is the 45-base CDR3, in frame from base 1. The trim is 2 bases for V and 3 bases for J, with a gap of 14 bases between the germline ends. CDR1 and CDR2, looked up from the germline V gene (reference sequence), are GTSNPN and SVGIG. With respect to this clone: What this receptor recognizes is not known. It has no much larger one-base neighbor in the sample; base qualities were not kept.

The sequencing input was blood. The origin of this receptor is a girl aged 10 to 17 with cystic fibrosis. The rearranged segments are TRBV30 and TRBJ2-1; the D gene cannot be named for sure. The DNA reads TGTGCCTGGAGTTCTTGGCAGAACTTCTACAATGAGCAGTTCTTC. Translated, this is CAWSSWQNFYNEQFF.